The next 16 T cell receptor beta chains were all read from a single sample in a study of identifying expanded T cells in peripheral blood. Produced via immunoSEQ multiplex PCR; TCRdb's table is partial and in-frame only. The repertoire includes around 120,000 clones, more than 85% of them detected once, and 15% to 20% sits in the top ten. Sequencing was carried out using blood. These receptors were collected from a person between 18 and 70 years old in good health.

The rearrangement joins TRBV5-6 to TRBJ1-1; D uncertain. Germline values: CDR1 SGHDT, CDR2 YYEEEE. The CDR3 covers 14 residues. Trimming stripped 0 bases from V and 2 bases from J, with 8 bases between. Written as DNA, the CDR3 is TGTGCCAGCAGCTTGGGGGTGGGTAACACTGAAGCTTTCTTT. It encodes CASSLGVGNTEAFF.

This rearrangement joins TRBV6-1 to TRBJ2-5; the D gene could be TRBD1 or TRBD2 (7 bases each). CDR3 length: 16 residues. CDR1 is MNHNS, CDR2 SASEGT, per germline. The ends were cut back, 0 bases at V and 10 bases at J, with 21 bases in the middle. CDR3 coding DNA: TGTGCCAGCAGTGAAGCGTGGGGAGGGGGCGGGAGTCTCCAGTACTTC. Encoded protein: CASSEAWGGGGSLQYF.

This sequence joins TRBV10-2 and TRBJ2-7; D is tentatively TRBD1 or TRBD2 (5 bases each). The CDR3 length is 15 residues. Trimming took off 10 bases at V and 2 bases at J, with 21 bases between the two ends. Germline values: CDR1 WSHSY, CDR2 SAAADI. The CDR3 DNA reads TGCGCCACCCAATGGGGGTCAGGCGCCACCTACGAGCAGTACTTC. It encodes CATQWGSGATYEQYF.

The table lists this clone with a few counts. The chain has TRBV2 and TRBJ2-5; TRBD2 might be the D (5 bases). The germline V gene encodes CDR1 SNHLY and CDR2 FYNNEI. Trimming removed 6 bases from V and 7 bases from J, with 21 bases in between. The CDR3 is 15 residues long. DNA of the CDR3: TGTGCCAGCAGGGAAACTACAGCGGTCCTTGGGACCCAGTACTTC. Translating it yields CASRETTAVLGTQYF.

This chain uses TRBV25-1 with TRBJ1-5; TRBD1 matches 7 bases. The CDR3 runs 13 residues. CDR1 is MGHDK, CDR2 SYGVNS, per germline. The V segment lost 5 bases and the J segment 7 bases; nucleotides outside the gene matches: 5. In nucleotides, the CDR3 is TGTGCCAGCAGTAAGACAGGGCGACAGCCCCAGCATTTT. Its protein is CASSKTGRQPQHF.

CDR3 in amino acids: CASSLREESNTEAFF. In nucleotides, the CDR3 is TGTGCCAGCAGCTTAAGGGAGGAATCGAACACTGAAGCTTTCTTT. The rearrangement links TRBV7-6 to TRBJ1-1; D not certain. The CDR3 has 15 amino acids. Germline V lookup: CDR1 SGHVS, CDR2 FNYEAQ. V gave up 2 bases and J gave up 1 base, with 11 bases separating them. Together with reference TRBV7-6 and TRBJ1-1, the CDR3 gives the full variable domain: GAGVSQSPRYKVTKRGQDVALRCDPISGHVSLYWYRQALGQGPEFLTYFNYEAQQDKSGLPNDRFSAERPEGSISTLTIQRTEQRDSAMYRCASSLREESNTEAFFGQGTRLTVV.

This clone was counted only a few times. The CDR3 nucleotides read TGTGCCAGCAGTGATGGGACAGGGCTCTATGGCTACACCTTC. The encoded protein is CASSDGTGLYGYTF. This chain links TRBV2 with TRBJ1-2; 9 bases line up with TRBD1. V lost 3 bases and J lost 4; bases outside the gene matches: 3. Germline CDR1 and CDR2: SNHLY and FYNNEI. The CDR3 covers 14 residues. Variable domain in full (rest from reference TRBV2 and TRBJ1-2): EPEVTQTPSHQVTQMGQEVILRCVPISNHLYFYWYRQILGQKVEFLVSFYNNEISEKSEIFDDQFSVERPDGSNFTLKIRSTKLEDSAMYFCASSDGTGLYGYTFGSGTRLTVV.

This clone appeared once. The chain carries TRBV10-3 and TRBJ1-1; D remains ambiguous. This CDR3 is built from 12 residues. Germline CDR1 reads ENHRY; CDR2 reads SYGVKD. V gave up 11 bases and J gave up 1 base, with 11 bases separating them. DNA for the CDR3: TGTGCCTCTAATGGCCCGAACACTGAAGCTTTCTTT. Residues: CASNGPNTEAFF.

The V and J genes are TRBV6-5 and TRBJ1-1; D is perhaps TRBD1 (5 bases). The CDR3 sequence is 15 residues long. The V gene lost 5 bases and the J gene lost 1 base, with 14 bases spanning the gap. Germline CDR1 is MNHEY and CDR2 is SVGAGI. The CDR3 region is CASSLGLGGNTEAFF. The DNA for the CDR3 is TGTGCCAGCAGTCTGGGGCTAGGAGGGAACACTGAAGCTTTCTTT.

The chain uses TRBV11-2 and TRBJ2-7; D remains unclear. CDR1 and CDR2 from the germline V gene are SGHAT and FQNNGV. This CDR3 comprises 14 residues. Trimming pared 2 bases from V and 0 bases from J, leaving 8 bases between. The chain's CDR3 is CASSLFQDSYEQYF. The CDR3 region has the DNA TGTGCCAGCAGCTTATTTCAGGACTCCTACGAGCAGTACTTC.

The CDR3 protein is CASQTSGGVSRTEAFF. CDR3 nucleotides: TGCGCCAGTCAAACGAGTGGTGGGGTATCGAGGACTGAAGCTTTCTTT. The chain joins TRBV5-1 to TRBJ1-1; D not resolved. The CDR3 runs 16 residues. The V gene's germline CDR1 is SGHRS and CDR2 YFSETQ. Trimming cost V 8 bases and J 5 bases, with 25 bases left between them.

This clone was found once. The CDR3 region has the DNA TGTGCCAGCAGCGTGAGCGGGGTCGAGACCCAGTACTTC. Protein product: CASSVSGVETQYF. V usage is TRBV9 and J usage is TRBJ2-5; 7 nucleotides agree with TRBD2. The CDR3 length is 13 residues. V dropped 2 bases and J dropped 5; count of bases not matched to a gene: 3. In germline, CDR1 is SGDLS, CDR2 YYNGEE.

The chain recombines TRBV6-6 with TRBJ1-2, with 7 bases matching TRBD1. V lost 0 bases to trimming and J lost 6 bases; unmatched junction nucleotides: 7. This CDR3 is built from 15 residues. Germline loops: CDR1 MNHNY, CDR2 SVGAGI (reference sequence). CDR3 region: CASSYSDRTRDGYTF. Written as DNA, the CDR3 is TGTGCCAGCAGTTACTCGGACAGGACCAGGGATGGCTACACCTTC.

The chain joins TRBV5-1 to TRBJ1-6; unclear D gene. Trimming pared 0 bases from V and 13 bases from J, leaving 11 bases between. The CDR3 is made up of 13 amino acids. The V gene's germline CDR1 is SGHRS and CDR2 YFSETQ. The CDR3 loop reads CASSLDFGRPLHF. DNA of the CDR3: TGCGCCAGCAGCTTGGATTTTGGCCGGCCCCTCCACTTT.

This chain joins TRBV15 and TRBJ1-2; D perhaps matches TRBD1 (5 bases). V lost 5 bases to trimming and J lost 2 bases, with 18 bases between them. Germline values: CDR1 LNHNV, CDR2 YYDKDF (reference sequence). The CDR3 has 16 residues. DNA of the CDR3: TGTGCCACCAGCCGAAGCCCCCGTGCAGGGAACTATGGCTACACCTTC. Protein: CATSRSPRAGNYGYTF. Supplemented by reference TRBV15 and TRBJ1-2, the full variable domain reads DAMVIQNPRYQVTQFGKPVTLSCSQTLNHNVMYWYQQKSSQAPKLLFHYYDKDFNNEADTPDNFQSRRPNTSFCFLDIRSPGLGDTAMYLCATSRSPRAGNYGYTFGSGTRLTVV.

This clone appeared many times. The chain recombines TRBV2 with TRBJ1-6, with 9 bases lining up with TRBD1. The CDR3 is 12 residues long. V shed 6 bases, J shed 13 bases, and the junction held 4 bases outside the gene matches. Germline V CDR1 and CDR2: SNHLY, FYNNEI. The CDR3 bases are TGTGCCAGCAGGGGGACAGGGACTCCCCTCCACTTT. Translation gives CASRGTGTPLHF.